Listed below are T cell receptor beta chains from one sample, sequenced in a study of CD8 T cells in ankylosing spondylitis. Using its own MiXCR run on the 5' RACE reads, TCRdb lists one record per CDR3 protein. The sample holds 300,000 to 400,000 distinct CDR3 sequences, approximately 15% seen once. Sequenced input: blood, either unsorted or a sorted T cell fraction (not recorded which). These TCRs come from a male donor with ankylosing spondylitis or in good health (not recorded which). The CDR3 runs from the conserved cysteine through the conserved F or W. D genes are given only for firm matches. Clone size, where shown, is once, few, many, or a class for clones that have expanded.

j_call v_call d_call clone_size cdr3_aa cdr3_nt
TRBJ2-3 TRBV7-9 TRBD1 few CASSLQGQGLFDTQYF TGTGCCAGCAGCCTACAAGGACAGGGCCTCTTCGATACGCAGTATTTT
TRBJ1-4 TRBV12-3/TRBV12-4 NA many CASSPRDFEKLFF TGTGCCAGCAGTCCTCGGGACTTTGAAAAACTGTTTTTT
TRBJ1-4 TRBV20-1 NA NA CSARGGITEKLFF TGCAGTGCTAGAGGCGGTATTACAGAAAAACTGTTTTTT
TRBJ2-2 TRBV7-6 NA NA CASSAAANTGELFF TGTGCCAGCAGCGCCGCAGCGAACACCGGGGAGCTGTTTTTT
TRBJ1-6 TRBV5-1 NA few CASSFGDNSPLHF TGCGCCAGCAGCTTCGGGGATAATTCACCCCTCCACTTT
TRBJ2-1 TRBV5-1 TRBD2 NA CASSLSLADNEQFF TGCGCCAGCAGCTTGTCTCTAGCGGACAATGAGCAGTTCTTC
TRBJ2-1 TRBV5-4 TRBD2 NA CASSLELAGGLRSYNEQFF TGTGCCAGCAGCTTGGAACTAGCGGGAGGGTTAAGGTCCTACAATGAGCAGTTCTTC
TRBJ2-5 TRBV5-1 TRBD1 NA CASSEGQGKGTQYF TGCGCCAGCAGCGAGGGACAGGGTAAGGGGACCCAGTACTTC
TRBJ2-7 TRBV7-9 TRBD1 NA CASSPHIQGQQYF TGTGCCAGCAGCCCGCACATACAGGGGCAGCAGTACTTC
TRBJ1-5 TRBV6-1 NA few CASSEELGQHF TGTGCCAGCAGTGAAGAATTGGGACAGCATTTT
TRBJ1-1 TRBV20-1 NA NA CSATLGHYNTEAFF TGCAGTGCTACGTTAGGACATTACAACACTGAAGCTTTCTTT
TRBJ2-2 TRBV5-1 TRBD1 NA CASSDQGAGGELFF TGCGCCAGCAGCGACCAGGGGGCGGGCGGGGAGCTGTTTTTT
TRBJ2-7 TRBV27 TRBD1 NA CASSAGQGRYEQYF TGTGCCAGCAGTGCGGGACAGGGGAGGTACGAGCAGTACTTC
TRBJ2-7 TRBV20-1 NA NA CSASLRREQYF TGCAGTGCTAGTCTGCGGCGGGAGCAGTACTTC
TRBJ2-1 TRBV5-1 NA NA CASSITSRGEQFF TGCGCCAGCAGCATAACTAGTCGGGGTGAGCAGTTCTTC
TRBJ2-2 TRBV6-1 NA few CASSGQVGGGELFF TGTGCCAGCAGCGGACAGGTGGGAGGCGGGGAGCTGTTTTTT
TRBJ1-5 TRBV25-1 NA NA CASRVGNQPQHF TGTGCCAGCCGTGTTGGCAATCAGCCCCAGCATTTT
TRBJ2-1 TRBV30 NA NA CAWSTGTYNEQFF TGTGCCTGGAGTACGGGGACCTACAATGAGCAGTTCTTC
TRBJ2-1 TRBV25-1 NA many CASSAGGPYNEQFF TGTGCCAGCAGTGCGGGGGGCCCCTACAATGAGCAGTTCTTC
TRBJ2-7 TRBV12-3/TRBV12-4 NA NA CASSFSHSYEQYF TGTGCCAGCAGTTTTTCCCACTCCTACGAGCAGTACTTC
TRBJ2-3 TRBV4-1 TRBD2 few CASSQDSPSGGGLKDTQYF TGCGCCAGCAGCCAAGACTCCCCGTCCGGGGGGGGATTAAAAGATACGCAGTATTTT
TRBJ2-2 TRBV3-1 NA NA CAARGLLGELFF TGTGCTGCGAGGGGACTGCTCGGGGAGCTGTTTTTT
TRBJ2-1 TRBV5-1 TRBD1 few CASSSGTVNNEQFF TGCGCCAGCAGCTCTGGGACAGTTAACAATGAGCAGTTCTTC
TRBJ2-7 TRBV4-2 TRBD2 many CASSQELAGEQYF TGTGCCAGCAGCCAAGAACTAGCGGGAGAGCAGTACTTC
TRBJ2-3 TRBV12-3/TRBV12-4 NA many CASSFEDTQYF TGTGCCAGCAGTTTTGAGGATACGCAGTATTTT
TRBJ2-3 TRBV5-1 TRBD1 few CASSLNRGTDTQYF TGCGCCAGCAGCTTGAACAGGGGAACAGATACGCAGTATTTT
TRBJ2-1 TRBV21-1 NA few CASSKLWPRWTRHNEQFF TGTGCCAGCAGCAAACTCTGGCCCCGCTGGACTCGGCACAATGAGCAGTTCTTC
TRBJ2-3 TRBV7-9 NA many CASSLAATDTQYF TGTGCCAGCAGCTTAGCAGCCACAGATACGCAGTATTTT
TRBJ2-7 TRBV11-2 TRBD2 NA CASSPGLAGLYEQYF TGTGCCAGCAGCCCCGGGCTAGCGGGACTCTACGAGCAGTACTTC
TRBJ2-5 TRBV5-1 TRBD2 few CASSFQPTSGSYQETQYF TGCGCCAGCAGCTTCCAACCTACTAGCGGGAGTTATCAAGAGACCCAGTACTTC
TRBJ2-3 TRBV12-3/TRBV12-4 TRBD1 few CASRRQGAGTDTQYF TGTGCCAGCAGACGACAGGGGGCGGGCACAGATACGCAGTATTTT
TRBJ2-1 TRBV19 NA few CASSPLTSSTSYNEQFF TGTGCCAGTAGTCCACTAACTAGCTCGACCTCCTACAATGAGCAGTTCTTC
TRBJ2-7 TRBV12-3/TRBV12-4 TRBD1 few CASSLIRGQYYEQYF TGTGCCAGCAGTTTAATAAGGGGGCAGTACTACGAGCAGTACTTC
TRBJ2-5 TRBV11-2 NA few CASSPIGGGQETQYF TGTGCCAGCAGCCCCATAGGGGGGGGCCAAGAGACCCAGTACTTC
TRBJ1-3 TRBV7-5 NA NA CISVSEATMWVSGNTIYF NA
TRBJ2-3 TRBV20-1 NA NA CSARDQNGQPQYF TGCAGTGCTAGAGATCAGAACGGACAGCCGCAGTATTTT
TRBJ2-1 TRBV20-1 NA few CSARPLYNEQFF TGCAGTGCTAGACCGTTATACAATGAGCAGTTCTTC
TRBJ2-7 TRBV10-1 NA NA CASSESNWGRYEQYF TGCGCCAGCAGTGAGTCGAATTGGGGGCGGTACGAGCAGTACTTC
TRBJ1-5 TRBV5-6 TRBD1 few CASQTGLDQPQHF TGTGCCAGCCAGACAGGGTTGGATCAGCCCCAGCATTTT
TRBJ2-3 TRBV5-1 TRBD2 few CASSLAASGGQTSTDTQYF TGCGCCAGCAGCTTGGCGGCTAGCGGGGGGCAGACTTCCACAGATACGCAGTATTTT
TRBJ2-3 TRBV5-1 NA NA CASSTGTPNTDTQYF TGCGCCAGCAGCACCGGGACACCCAACACAGATACGCAGTATTTT
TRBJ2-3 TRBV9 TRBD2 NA CASTSRGGTDTQYF TGTGCCAGCACGTCACGGGGGGGCACAGATACGCAGTATTTT
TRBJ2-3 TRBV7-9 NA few CASSLNPTARADTQYF TGTGCCAGCAGCTTAAACCCAACAGCCCGGGCAGATACGCAGTATTTT
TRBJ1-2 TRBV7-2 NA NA CASSLEPSRASGGYTF TGTGCCAGCAGCTTAGAACCCAGCAGGGCATCCGGAGGCTACACCTTC
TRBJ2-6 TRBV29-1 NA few CSVVALQGSGANVLTF TGCAGCGTCGTCGCGCTACAGGGCTCTGGGGCCAACGTCCTGACTTTC
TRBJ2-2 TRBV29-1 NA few CSVCRDGNTGELFF TGCAGCGTCTGCCGGGACGGCAACACCGGGGAGCTGTTTTTT
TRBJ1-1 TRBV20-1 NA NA CSAVATGGNTEAFF TGCAGTGCTGTGGCGACCGGGGGGAACACTGAAGCTTTCTTT
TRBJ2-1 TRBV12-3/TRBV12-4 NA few CASSPRTYRNEQFF TGTGCCAGCAGTCCCCGGACTTACCGCAATGAGCAGTTCTTC